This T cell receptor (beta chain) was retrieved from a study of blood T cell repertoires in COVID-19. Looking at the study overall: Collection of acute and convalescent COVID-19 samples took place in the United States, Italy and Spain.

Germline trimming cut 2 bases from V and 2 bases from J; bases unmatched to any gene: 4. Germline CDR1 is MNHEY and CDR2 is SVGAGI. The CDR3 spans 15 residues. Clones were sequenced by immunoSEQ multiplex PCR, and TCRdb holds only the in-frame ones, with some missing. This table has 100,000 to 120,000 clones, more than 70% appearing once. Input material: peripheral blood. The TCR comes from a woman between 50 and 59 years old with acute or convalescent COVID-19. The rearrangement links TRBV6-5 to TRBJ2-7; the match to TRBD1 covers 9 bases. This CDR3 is CASSYLGQGTYEQYF. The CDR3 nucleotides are TGTGCCAGCAGTTACCTGGGACAGGGTACCTACGAGCAGTACTTC.